What follows are 4 T cell receptor beta chains derived from one specimen sequenced in a study of response to subunit inactivated influenza vaccine. TCRdb processed the RT-PCR reads anew with MiXCR; each CDR3 protein has one entry. The top ten hold around a tenth of the sample, which has just over 300,000 distinct CDR3 sequences, over 20% seen once. This sample comprised PBMCs from blood, obtained approximately 22 months after vaccination. The receptors stem from a man aged 50-75 years who received an inactivated influenza vaccine.

The sample holds many counts of this clonotype. This rearrangement joins TRBV9 to TRBJ1-2; 8 nucleotides match TRBD1. Germline loops: CDR1 SGDLS, CDR2 YYNGEE. The CDR3 loop spans 15 amino acids. Trimming at V came to 0 bases and at J to 7 bases, leaving 8 bases not matched to a gene. CDR3 loop: CASSVGTGRASGYTF. CDR3 in DNA: TGTGCCAGCAGCGTAGGGACAGGGAGGGCGTCTGGCTACACCTTC.

This clonotype was counted between two and nine times. The chain uses TRBV18 and TRBJ1-1; 11 nucleotides agree with TRBD1. The germline gives CDR1 KGHSH, CDR2 LQKENI. The length of the CDR3 is 15 residues. Germline trimming cut 6 bases from V and 4 bases from J; bases unmatched to any gene: 7. The CDR3 spells CASSQTGQGATEAFF. Written as DNA, the CDR3 is TGTGCCAGCTCTCAAACCGGACAGGGGGCCACTGAAGCTTTCTTT.

This clonotype was counted ten times or more. The chain joins TRBV7-6 to TRBJ1-1; possible D gene TRBD1, 5 bases. CDR1 and CDR2 (germline): SGHVS, FNYEAQ. With 1 base removed from V and 3 bases from J, the gap between germline ends came to 12 bases. This CDR3 comprises 15 residues. The CDR3 nucleotides are TGTGCCAGCAGCTTAGGACGACAGAGCCACACTGAAGCTTTCTTT. Translating gives CASSLGRQSHTEAFF.

The rearrangement uses TRBV7-9 and TRBJ2-3; D is uncertain. The V end lost 1 base, the J end lost 3 bases, and 8 bases lay between the germline ends. The CDR3 extends over 14 amino acids. Per germline, CDR1 SEHNR and CDR2 FQNEAQ (reference sequence). The CDR3 spells CASSLVAETDTQYF. In DNA, the CDR3 is TGTGCCAGCAGCTTAGTGGCCGAAACAGATACGCAGTATTTT.